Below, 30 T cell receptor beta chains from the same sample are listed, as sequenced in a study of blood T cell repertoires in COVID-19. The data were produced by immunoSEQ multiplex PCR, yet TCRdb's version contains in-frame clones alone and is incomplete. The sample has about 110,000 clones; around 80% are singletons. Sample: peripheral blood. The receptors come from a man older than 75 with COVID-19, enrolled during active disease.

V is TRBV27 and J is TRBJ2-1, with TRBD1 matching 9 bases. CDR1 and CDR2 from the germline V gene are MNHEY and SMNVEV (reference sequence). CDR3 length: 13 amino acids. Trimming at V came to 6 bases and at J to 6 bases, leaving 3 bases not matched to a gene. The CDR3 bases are TGTGCCAGCAGCTGGACAGGGGTCAATGAGCAGTTCTTC. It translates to CASSWTGVNEQFF.

In DNA, the CDR3 is TGTGCCAGCAGCTTCTTCCAAGGGGGTGGCTACACCTTC. Its protein is CASSFFQGGGYTF. The rearrangement joins TRBV7-2 to TRBJ1-2; tentative D call: TRBD1 (6 bases). In germline, CDR1 is SGHTA, CDR2 FQGNSA. V was pared by 3 bases and J by 7 bases, with 12 bases between. The CDR3 covers 13 residues.

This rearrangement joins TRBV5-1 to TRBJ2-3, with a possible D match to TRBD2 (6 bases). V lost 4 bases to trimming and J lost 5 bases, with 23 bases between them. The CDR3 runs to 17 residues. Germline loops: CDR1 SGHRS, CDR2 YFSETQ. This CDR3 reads CASSEDRDSRGGDTQYF. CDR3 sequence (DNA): TGCGCCAGCAGCGAAGACCGGGACTCCCGGGGAGGAGATACGCAGTATTTT.

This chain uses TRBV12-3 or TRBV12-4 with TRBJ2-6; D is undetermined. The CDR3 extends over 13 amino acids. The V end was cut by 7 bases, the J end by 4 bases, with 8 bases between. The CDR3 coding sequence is TGTGCCAGCAATTACGGGGGGGCCAACGTCCTGACTTTC. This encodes CASNYGGANVLTF.

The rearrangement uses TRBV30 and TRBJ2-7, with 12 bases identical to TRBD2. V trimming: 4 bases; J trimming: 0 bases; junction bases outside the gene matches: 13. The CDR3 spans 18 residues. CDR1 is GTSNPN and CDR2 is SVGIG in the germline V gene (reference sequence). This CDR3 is CAWTRTSGRLLSSYEQYF. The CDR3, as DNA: TGTGCCTGGACCCGCACTAGCGGGAGGCTCCTTAGCTCCTACGAGCAGTACTTC.

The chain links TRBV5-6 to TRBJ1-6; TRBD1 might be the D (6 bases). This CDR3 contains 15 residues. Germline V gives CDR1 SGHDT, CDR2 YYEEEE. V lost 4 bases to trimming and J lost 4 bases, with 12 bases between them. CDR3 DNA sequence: TGTGCCAGCAGCCCGGAAGGGGGATATAATTCACCCCTCCACTTT. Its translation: CASSPEGGYNSPLHF.

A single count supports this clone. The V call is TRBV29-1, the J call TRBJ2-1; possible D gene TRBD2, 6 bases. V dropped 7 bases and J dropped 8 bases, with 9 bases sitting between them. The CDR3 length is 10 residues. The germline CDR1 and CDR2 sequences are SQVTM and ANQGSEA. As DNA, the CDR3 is TGCAGCGGTTCTAGCGATGAGCAGTTCTTC. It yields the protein CSGSSDEQFF.

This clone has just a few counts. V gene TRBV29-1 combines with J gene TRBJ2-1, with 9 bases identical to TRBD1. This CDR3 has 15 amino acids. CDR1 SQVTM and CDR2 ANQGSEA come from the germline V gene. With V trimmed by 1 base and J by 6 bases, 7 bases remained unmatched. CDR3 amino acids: CSVEGQGGWGNEQFF. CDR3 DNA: TGCAGCGTTGAAGGACAGGGGGGCTGGGGCAATGAGCAGTTCTTC.

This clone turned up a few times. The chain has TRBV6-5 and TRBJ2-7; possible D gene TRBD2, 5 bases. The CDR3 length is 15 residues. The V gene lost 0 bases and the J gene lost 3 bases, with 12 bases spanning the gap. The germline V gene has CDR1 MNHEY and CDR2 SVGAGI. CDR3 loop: CASSYSMRSGYEQYF. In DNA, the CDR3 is TGTGCCAGCAGTTACTCGATGAGGAGCGGCTACGAGCAGTACTTC.

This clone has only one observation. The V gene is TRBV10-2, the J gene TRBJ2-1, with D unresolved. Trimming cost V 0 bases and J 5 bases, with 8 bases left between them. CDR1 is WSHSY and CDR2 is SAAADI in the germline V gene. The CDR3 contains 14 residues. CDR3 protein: CASSESSLDNEQFF. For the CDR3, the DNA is TGCGCCAGCAGTGAGTCGAGTCTAGACAATGAGCAGTTCTTC.

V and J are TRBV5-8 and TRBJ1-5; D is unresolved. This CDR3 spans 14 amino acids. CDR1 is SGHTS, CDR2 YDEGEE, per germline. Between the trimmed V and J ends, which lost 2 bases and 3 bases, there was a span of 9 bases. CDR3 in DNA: TGTGCCAGCAGCTTCGGGGTTAACAATCAGCCCCAGCATTTT. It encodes CASSFGVNNQPQHF.

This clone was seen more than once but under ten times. CDR3 nucleotides: TGTGCCAGCAGTCGGCTGACGGGATGGGGCAATGAGCAGTTCTTC. It yields the protein CASSRLTGWGNEQFF. V usage is TRBV5-6 and J usage is TRBJ2-1; D might be TRBD2 (5 bases). The CDR3 consists of 15 residues. The V and J ends lost 5 bases and 6 bases respectively, with 18 bases between them. Germline V gives CDR1 SGHDT, CDR2 YYEEEE.

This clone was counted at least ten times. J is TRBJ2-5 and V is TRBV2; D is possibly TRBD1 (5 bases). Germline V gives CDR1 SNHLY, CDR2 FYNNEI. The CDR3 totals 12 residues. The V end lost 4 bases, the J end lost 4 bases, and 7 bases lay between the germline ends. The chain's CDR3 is CASSAGSETQYF. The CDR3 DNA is TGTGCCAGCAGTGCAGGGTCAGAGACCCAGTACTTC.

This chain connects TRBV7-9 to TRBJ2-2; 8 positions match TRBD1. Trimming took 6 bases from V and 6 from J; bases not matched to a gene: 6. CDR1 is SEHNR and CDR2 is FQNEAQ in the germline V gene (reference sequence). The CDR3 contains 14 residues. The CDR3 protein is CASSRQGWAGELFF. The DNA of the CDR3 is TGTGCCAGCAGTCGACAGGGGTGGGCCGGGGAGCTGTTTTTT. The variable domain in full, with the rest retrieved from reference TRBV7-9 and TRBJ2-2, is DTGVSQNPRHKITKRGQNVTFRCDPISEHNRLYWYRQTLGQGPEFLTYFQNEAQLEKSRLLSDRFSAERPKGSFSTLEIQRTEQGDSAMYLCASSRQGWAGELFFGEGSRLTVL.

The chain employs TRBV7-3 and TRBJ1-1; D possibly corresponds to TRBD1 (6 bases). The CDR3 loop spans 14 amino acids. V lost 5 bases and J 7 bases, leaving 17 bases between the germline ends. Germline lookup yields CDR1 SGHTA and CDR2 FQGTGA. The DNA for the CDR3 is TGTGCCAGCAGCCCGTCGGGGGGCGCAGGTGAAGCTTTCTTT. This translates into CASSPSGGAGEAFF.

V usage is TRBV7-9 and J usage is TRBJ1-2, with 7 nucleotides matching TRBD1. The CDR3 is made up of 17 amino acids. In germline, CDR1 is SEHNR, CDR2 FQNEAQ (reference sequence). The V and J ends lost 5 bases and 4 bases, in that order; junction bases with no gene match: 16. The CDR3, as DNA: TGTGCCAGCAGCCCCCTCGGCAACACAGGGGAGCCCTATGGCTACACCTTC. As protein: CASSPLGNTGEPYGYTF.

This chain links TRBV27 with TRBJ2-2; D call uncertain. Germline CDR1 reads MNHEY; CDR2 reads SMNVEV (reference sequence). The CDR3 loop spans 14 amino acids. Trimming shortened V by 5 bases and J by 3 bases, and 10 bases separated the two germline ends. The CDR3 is CASSHHTHTGELFF. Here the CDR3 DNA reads TGTGCCAGCAGTCACCACACCCACACCGGGGAGCTGTTTTTT.

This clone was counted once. CDR3 coding DNA: TGTGCCAGCAAGGAGGGATCCTACACTGAAGCTTTCTTT. Its translation is CASKEGSYTEAFF. The genes are TRBV6-5 and TRBJ1-1; D is unresolved. This CDR3 comprises 13 residues. With 7 bases removed from V and 3 bases from J, the gap between germline ends came to 12 bases. CDR1 MNHEY and CDR2 SVGAGI come from the germline V gene.

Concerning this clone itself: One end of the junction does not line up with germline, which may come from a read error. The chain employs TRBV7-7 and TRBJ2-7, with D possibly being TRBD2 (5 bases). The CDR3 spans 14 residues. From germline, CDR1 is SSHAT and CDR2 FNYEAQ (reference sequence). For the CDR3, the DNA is TGTGCTAGCAGCTTAGGTTTCGGGATCTACGAGCAGTACTTC. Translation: CASSLGFGIYEQYF.

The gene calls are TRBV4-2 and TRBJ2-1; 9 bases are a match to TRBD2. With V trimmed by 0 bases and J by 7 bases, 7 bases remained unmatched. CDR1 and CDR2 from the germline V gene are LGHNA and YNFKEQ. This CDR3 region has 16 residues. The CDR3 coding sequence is TGTGCCAGCAGCCAAGATTACGCGGGAGGGAGGAATGAGCAGTTCTTC. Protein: CASSQDYAGGRNEQFF.

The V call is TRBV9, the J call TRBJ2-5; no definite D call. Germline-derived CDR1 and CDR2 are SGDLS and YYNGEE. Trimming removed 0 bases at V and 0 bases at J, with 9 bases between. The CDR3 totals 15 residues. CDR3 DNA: TGTGCCAGCAGCGTAGGAAAAGGAGACCAAGAGACCCAGTACTTC. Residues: CASSVGKGDQETQYF.

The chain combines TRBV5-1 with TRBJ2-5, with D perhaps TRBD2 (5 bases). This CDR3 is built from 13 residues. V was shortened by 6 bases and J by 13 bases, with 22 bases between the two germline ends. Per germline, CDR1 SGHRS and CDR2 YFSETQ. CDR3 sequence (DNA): TGCGCCAGCAACGAAAGGTCGGAGGCGAATCCGTACTTC. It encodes CASNERSEANPYF. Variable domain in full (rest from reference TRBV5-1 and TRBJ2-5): KAGVTQTPRYLIKTRGQQVTLSCSPISGHRSVSWYQQTPGQGLQFLFEYFSETQRNKGNFPGRFSGRQFSNSRSEMNVSTLELGDSALYLCASNERSEANPYFGPGTRLLVL.

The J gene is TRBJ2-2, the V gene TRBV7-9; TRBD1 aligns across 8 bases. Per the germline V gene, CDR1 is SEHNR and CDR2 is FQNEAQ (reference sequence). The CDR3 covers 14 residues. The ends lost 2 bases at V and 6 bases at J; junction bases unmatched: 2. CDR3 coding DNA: TGTGCCAGCAGCTTACAGGGGGCGGCCGGGGAGCTGTTTTTT. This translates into CASSLQGAAGELFF.

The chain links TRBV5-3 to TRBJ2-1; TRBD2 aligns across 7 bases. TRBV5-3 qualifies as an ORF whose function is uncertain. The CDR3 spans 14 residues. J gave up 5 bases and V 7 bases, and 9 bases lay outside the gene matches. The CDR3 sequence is CARLSSGENNEQFF. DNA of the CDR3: TGTGCCAGACTATCTAGCGGAGAGAACAATGAGCAGTTCTTC.

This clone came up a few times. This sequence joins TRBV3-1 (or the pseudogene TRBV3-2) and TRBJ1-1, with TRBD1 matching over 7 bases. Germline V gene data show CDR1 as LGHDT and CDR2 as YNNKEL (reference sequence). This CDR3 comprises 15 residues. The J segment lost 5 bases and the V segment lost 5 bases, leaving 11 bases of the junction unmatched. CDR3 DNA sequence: TGTGCCAGCAGCACCTCCTCCGGGACAGTGACTGAAGCTTTCTTT. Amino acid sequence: CASSTSSGTVTEAFF.

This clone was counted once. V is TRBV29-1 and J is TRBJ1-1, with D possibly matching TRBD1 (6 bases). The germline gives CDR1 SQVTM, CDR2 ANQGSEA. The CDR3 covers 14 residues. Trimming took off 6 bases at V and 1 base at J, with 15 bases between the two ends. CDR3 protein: CSVPAGGGNTEAFF. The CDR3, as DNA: TGCAGCGTCCCCGCTGGGGGCGGGAACACTGAAGCTTTCTTT.

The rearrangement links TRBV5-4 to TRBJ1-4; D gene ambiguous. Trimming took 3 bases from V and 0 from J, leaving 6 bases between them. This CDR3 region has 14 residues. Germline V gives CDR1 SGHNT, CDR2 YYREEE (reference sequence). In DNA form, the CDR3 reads TGTGCCAGCAGCTCCGGGACAACTAATGAAAAACTGTTTTTT. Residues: CASSSGTTNEKLFF. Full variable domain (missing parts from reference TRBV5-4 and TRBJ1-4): ETGVTQSPTHLIKTRGQQVTLRCSSQSGHNTVSWYQQALGQGPQFIFQYYREEENGRGNFPPRFSGLQFPNYSSELNVNALELDDSALYLCASSSGTTNEKLFFGSGTQLSVL.

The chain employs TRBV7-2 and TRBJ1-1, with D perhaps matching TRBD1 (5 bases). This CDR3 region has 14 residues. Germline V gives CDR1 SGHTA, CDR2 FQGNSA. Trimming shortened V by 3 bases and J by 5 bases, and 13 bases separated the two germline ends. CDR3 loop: CASSLSARGTEAFF. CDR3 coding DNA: TGTGCCAGCAGCTTGTCCGCCCGGGGGACTGAAGCTTTCTTT.

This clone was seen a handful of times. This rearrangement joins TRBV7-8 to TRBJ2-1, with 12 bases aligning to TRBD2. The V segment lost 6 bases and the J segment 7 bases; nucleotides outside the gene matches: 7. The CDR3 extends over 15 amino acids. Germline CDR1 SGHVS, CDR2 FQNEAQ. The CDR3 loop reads CASRLLAGGRNEQFF. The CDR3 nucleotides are TGTGCCAGCAGACTTCTAGCGGGAGGGAGGAATGAGCAGTTCTTC.

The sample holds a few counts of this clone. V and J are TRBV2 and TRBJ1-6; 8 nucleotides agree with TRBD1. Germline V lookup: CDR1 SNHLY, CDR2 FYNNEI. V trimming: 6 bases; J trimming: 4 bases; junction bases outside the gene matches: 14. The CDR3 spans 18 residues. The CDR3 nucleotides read TGTGCCAGCAGGGACAGGGATCAACCTCATCTTTATAATTCACCCCTCCACTTT. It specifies CASRDRDQPHLYNSPLHF. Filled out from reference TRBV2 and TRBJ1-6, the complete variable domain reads EPEVTQTPSHQVTQMGQEVILRCVPISNHLYFYWYRQILGQKVEFLVSFYNNEISEKSEIFDDQFSVERPDGSNFTLKIRSTKLEDSAMYFCASRDRDQPHLYNSPLHFGNGTRLTVT.